This T cell receptor (beta chain) was identified in a study of cytomegalovirus exposure and HLA in healthy donors. V lost 2 bases and J 1 base, leaving 8 bases between the germline ends. The CDR3 totals 14 residues. Germline V gives CDR1 SEHNR, CDR2 FQNEAQ (reference sequence). Measured with immunoSEQ multiplex PCR; TCRdb has only the in-frame clones, and not every one. There are roughly 70,000 clones in the sample; over 95% occur only once, and more than 2% lies in the top ten. The clonotype was recovered from a man aged 18 to 30 in good health and CMV-seronegative. Sample: PBMCs. This sequence joins TRBV7-9 and TRBJ1-1; weak D call: TRBD1 (5 bases). The CDR3 loop reads CASSLQGRNTEAFF. CDR3 nucleotides: TGTGCCAGCAGCTTACAGGGTAGGAACACTGAAGCTTTCTTT.